Reported below is one TCR beta chain. Assay: immunoSEQ multiplex PCR; the TCRdb copy retains only in-frame clones and omits some. The sample holds roughly 120,000 clones, approximately 92% seen once. The CDR3 is made up of 12 amino acids. The V and J ends lost 6 bases and 11 bases, in that order; junction bases with no gene match: 7. Germline V gene lookup returns CDR1 KGHSH and CDR2 LQKENI. The data stem from a study of blood T cell repertoires in COVID-19. The source material was peripheral blood. The receptor's source is a man between 65 and 85 years old with active or convalescent COVID-19. The chain combines TRBV18 with TRBJ1-1; 9 nucleotides agree with TRBD1. As DNA, the CDR3 is TGTGCCAGCTCCCCGGGACAGGGTATCGCTTTCTTT. Its translation: CASSPGQGIAFF.